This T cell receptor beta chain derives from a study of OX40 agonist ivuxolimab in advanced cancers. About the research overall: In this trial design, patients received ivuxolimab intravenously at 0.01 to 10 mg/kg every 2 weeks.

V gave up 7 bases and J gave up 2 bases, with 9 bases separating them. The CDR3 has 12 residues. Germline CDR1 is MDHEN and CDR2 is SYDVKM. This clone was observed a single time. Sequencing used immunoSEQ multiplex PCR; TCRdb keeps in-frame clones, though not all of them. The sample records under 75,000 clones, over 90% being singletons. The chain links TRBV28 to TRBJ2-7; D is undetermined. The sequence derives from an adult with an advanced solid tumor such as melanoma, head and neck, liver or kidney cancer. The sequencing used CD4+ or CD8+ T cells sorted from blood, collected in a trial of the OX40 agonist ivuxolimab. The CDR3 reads CASTNGAYEQYF. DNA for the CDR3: TGTGCCAGCACTAACGGTGCCTACGAGCAGTACTTC.